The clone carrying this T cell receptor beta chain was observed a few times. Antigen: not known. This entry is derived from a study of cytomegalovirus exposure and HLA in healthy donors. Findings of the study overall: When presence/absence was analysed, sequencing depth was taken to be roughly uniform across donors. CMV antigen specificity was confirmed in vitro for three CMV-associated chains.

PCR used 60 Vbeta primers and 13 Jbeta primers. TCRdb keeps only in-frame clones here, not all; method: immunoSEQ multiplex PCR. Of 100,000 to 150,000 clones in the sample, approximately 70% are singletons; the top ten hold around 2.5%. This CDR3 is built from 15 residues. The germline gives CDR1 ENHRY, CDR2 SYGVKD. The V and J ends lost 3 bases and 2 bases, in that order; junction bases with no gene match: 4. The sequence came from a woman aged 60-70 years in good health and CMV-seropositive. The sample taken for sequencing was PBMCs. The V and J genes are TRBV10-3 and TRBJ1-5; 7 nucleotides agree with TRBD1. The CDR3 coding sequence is TGTGCCATCAGTGAAGAGGGGGCTCGCAATCAGCCCCAGCATTTT. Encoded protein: CAISEEGARNQPQHF.